The subject of this entry is one TCR beta chain. This clone's antigen is unknown. Within one base of it there is no much larger clone, and no base qualities were kept. This entry belongs to a study of cytomegalovirus exposure and HLA in healthy donors (dated 2017 in TCRdb). Regarding the complete study: An earlier analysis of roughly 500 of the donors reported under 300 Gb of sequence data and 90 million to 120 million unique TCR beta sequences obtained from about 179 million T cells. Typing coverage differed by locus: A, B, C, DRB1 and DQB1 were typed in about 620-640 donors, DQA1 in 500 to 550, DPA1 in around 600, and DPB1 in approximately 450. Rather than drawing on any new phenotypic data, the later analysis identified candidate immune exposures from TCR beta sequences and the way those sequences occurred across donors. Among a few hundred genotyped donors of the cohort, an average of around 240,000 unique TCR beta nucleotide sequences were sequenced per donor, about a sixth of them non-productive. Donor age, sex, ethnicity and CMV serostatus were compiled alongside the repertoire data. A later analysis re-analyzed previously published TCR beta repertoires from 666 donors and added high-resolution HLA genotyping to study TCR occurrence patterns. An earlier analysis of approximately 640 of the donors applied high-throughput TCR beta sequencing to assess whether each TCR beta V gene segment acted as functional or pseudogenic. Roughly 5 DR-DQ haplotypes were handled as single units for association and clustering, since linkage in the cohort was strong. All discovery cohort repertoires had been generated on a single sequencing platform. Of the approximately 370 genotyped donors, over 80% were placed in the genetic ancestry cluster associated with self-reported Caucasian donors. HLA typing covered class I and class II loci at four-digit resolution. Around 300 gigabases of sequencing data and 80 million or so unique TCR sequences were included in an early release covering about 620 HLA-typed donors. The study combined high-throughput TCR immunosequencing, statistical association of individual TCRs with disease status, and machine learning to predict cytomegalovirus infection status. Along with the roughly 610-subject first cohort, a separate validation cohort of around 110 different subjects was used. The T cell repertoires of around 730 subjects were profiled by immunosequencing and related to cytomegalovirus serostatus. Genome-wide SNP genotypes for about 60% of the 666 donors were used in a later genetic analysis, which treated that subset as a discovery cohort. The aim of the study was to test whether cataloging public T cell receptors could identify signatures of past pathogen exposure. Results the study describes overall, beyond this receptor: A cluster of highly shared sequence variants was judged likely to represent a technical artifact of the sequencing pipeline. Cytomegalovirus status was reported to be diagnosed by the classifier with high specificity and sensitivity in both the original and validation cohorts. Correlated functional status among segregating V segments might be attributable to linkage disequilibrium, but an unknown experimental factor could not be ruled out. Several of the top co-occurrence clusters appeared to be linked to parvovirus B19, influenza, CMV and Epstein-Barr virus, according to a later analysis. Most TCR sequences were observed very rarely across donors, whereas some public TCRs were present in many individuals. Presence/absence analyses assumed roughly uniform sequencing depth across donors, an assumption that may not hold. In a later analysis, the rate of TCR association differed among HLA loci, with DRB1 alleles having the most associated TCRs and HLA-C alleles having the fewest. The study listed over 150 TCR beta chains as associated with cytomegalovirus. HLA typing was unavailable for some donors at each locus, so association tests used only the typed subset. In a later genetic analysis, fewer N-insertions in productive TCRs were reported among donors in an Asian-associated ancestry cluster than the roughly 700-donor mean. Some IMGT-functional V segments, including TRBV6-2 and TRBV6-3, could not be distinguished by the 87-base-pair reads and were therefore excluded. It was suggested by the authors that the approach could potentially be generalized to other disease states and immunological phenotypes. CMV serostatus was the only immune exposure information available for the cohort. This cohort had only TCR beta chains sequenced, and the lack of alpha or paired-chain data limited which features could be detected. Because counts were too low, roughly 16 rarely observed V segments, including chromosome 9 orphons, were left out of the earlier analysis of several hundred of the donors. A further reported finding was that TCR beta sequences accurately predicted the HLA-A and HLA-B alleles for most subjects in the first cohort. In a later analysis, HLA-associated TCR beta chains were found to be more clonally expanded and to have lower generation probabilities than equally common non-associated chains. In an earlier analysis of about 600 of the donors, most TCR beta V segments appeared in productive rearrangements about 87% or about 30% of the time, broadly matching IMGT annotations. At a false discovery rate of 0.05, a later analysis linked 16,000 or so TCR beta sequences to specific HLA alleles. According to a later analysis, most CMV-associated TCR beta chains appeared to be HLA-restricted, and the HLA associations seemed to be driven largely by CMV exposure. When HLA alleles, especially DR and DQ, strongly co-occurred, attributing TCR associations to individual alleles was difficult. In vitro tests confirmed that three of the cytomegalovirus-associated TCR beta chains recognize cytomegalovirus antigens. A later genetic analysis associated a missense DCLRE1C variant with V-gene and J-gene trimming of TCR beta chains, and an independent cohort replicated the association.

In total, 630 or so healthy bone marrow donors made up the cohort. At the time of sampling, every cohort member was nominally healthy, though immune exposures that went unrecorded were likely present. The donor was CMV seropositive and belonged to the group of 250 to 300 seropositive cohort members. Every donor gave a peripheral blood sample, and the peripheral blood mononuclear cells from that sample were used for TCR beta sequencing. The Qiagen DNeasy Blood Extraction Kit was used to extract genomic DNA from the blood cell samples. Libraries were made using the immunoSEQ multiplex PCR assay. The multiplex PCR relied on a mix of 60 forward primers for TCR Vbeta segments and 13 reverse primers for TCR Jbeta segments. The CDR3 region of rearranged TCR beta genes was amplified from genomic DNA with a multiplex PCR assay. The amplified TCR beta libraries were sequenced on the Illumina HiSeq System as 87-base-pair reads. Per the source publication's procedure: A later analysis tallied approximately 87 million unique TCR beta chains across the 666 repertoires, and some 10 million of those chains were shared by two or more donors. To remove PCR and sequencing errors, raw reads were error-corrected and collapsed into unique sequences using a nearest-neighbor algorithm that merged closely related sequences. To assign V, D and J gene segments, CDR3 sequences were aligned to IMGT reference sequences. For a sequence to be retained, a match of at least six nucleotides was required to both a V gene segment and a J gene segment. Rearrangements were classified as productive when the CDR3 lacked stop codons and remained in frame with V and J, and all other rearrangements were classified as non-productive. CDR3 was defined by IMGT convention, running from the second conserved V-encoded cysteine to the conserved J-encoded phenylalanine. The earlier analysis of about 500 of the donors excluded sequences that lacked an unambiguous match to a single V gene segment. In an earlier analysis of some 590 of the donors, a V segment was called functional when productive rearrangements were above 56.7%, and segregating when the standard deviation between donors exceeded 5%. A statistical classification framework was built for diagnosing cytomegalovirus status from the catalog of TCR beta chain sequences. A later analysis assigned V and J genes by comparing TCR nucleotide sequences with IMGT/GENE-DB human TR gene sequences. The TCRdist pipeline was used in a later analysis to assign CDR3 sequences and most-parsimonious VDJ recombination scenarios. A later analysis defined each TCR beta chain by its CDR3 amino acid sequence plus V-gene family, and excluded reads lacking a unique V-gene family. To address suspected cross-contamination and a sequencing artifact, a later analysis removed a few hundred highly shared, low-generation-probability nucleotide sequences. For each public chain, a later analysis derived a clonal expansion index from normalized ranks of inferred template counts within each repertoire. Generation probabilities in a later analysis came from a VDJ recombination model fitted to out-of-frame rearrangements, and those results were checked against IGoR. A later analysis scored TCR-TCR, TCR-HLA and TCR-CMV co-occurrence with hypergeometric tests, applying a repertoire-size bias correction to TCR pairs. In a later analysis, false discovery rates were estimated by permuting HLA or CMV assignments 20 times. In a later analysis, co-occurring TCRs were grouped with DBSCAN, and TCRdist sequence similarity was added when clustering was performed within HLA-allele-positive subsets. Repertoires with fewer than 30,000 or more than 120,000 public chains were left out of co-occurrence clustering, as were about 5 repertoires with anomalous nucleotide sharing. TCRdb stores this immuneACCESS table with in-frame sequences only. Part of the clones is absent; in the studies checked, under half of the shortfall reflects unresolved V genes, and no reason is known for the rest. V and J calls and clone size are copied from that table; D and trimming were computed from the DNA. Here the sample has about 76,000 clones; 73% occur a single time. The ten largest clones represent about 15% of the sample.

Counted from cysteine to phenylalanine, this CDR3 has 15 amino acids. Only CDR3 DNA is held: 45 bases, read in frame from base 1. Relative to germline, V is missing 0 bases and J is missing 1 base, with 2 bases of the junction outside any gene match. CDR1 and CDR2 were assigned from the germline V gene as LGHNA and YSLEER. This clonotype was obtained from a woman aged 35 to 49 in good health and CMV-seropositive. Sequenced sample: PBMCs. The chain couples TRBV4-3 to TRBJ1-1; TRBD1 lines up with 7 middle nucleotides. The encoded CDR3 is CASSQDRGSNTEAFF. The base sequence is TGCGCCAGCAGCCAAGACAGGGGGTCGAACACTGAAGCTTTCTTT.